The 16 T cell receptor beta chains in this list originate from one sample, sequenced in a study of blood T cell repertoires in COVID-19 (dated by TCRdb to 2018 to 2021). Libraries were made using the immunoSEQ multiplex PCR assay. TCRdb stores this immuneACCESS table with in-frame sequences only. Part of the clones is absent; in the studies checked, under half of the shortfall reflects unresolved V genes, and no reason is known for the rest. Within this sample are fewer than 350,000 clones, with roughly 89% of them counted one time only. The ten largest clones take up about 1.7% of the sample. Sample: PBMCs or T cells enriched from blood (not recorded which). These receptors came from a woman between 18 and 30 years old with acute COVID-19.

This chain joins TRBV18 and TRBJ1-3; TRBD1 might be the D (5 bases). The CDR3 loop spans 13 amino acids. CDR1 KGHSH and CDR2 LQKENI come from the germline V gene. The V gene lost 6 bases and the J gene lost 0 bases, with 6 bases spanning the gap. DNA for the CDR3: TGTGCCAGCTCCGGGGGCTCTGGAAACACCATATATTTT. Residues: CASSGGSGNTIYF.

CDR3 region: CASSSGTSGNNEQFF. The CDR3 DNA reads TGTGCCAGCAGTTCTGGGACTAGCGGGAACAATGAGCAGTTCTTC. The chain joins TRBV6-5 to TRBJ2-1, with 13 bases aligning to TRBD2. J gave up 5 bases and V 4 bases, and 2 bases lay outside the gene matches. The CDR3 loop spans 15 amino acids. Germline V CDR1 and CDR2: MNHEY, SVGAGI.

The CDR3 loop reads CASSLSGSSHEQFF. CDR3 nucleotides: TGTGCCAGCAGTCTTAGCGGGAGTTCCCATGAGCAGTTCTTC. The V gene is TRBV28, the J gene TRBJ2-1, with TRBD2 identical over 9 bases. In germline, CDR1 is MDHEN, CDR2 SYDVKM. The CDR3 length is 14 residues. Trimming at V came to 5 bases and at J to 8 bases, leaving 7 bases not matched to a gene.

This clone was observed a single time. This rearrangement joins TRBV5-1 to TRBJ2-1; 9 nucleotides line up with TRBD2. This CDR3 has 13 amino acids. Trimming cost V 4 bases and J 8 bases; bases outside gene matches: 4. Germline CDR1 reads SGHRS; CDR2 reads YFSETQ. CDR3 residues: CASSQREAYEQFF. Here the CDR3 DNA reads TGCGCCAGCAGCCAGCGGGAGGCATATGAGCAGTTCTTC.

This clone showed up just once. The V call is TRBV3-1 (or the pseudogene TRBV3-2), the J call TRBJ1-3; D may be TRBD1 (5 bases). The CDR3 runs to 18 residues. The germline gives CDR1 LGHDT, CDR2 YNNKEL (reference sequence). Trimming stripped 0 bases from V and 4 bases from J, with 19 bases between. The CDR3 DNA follows: TGTGCCAGCAGCCAAGATCTCGTTGCAGGGTACCGAGGAAACACCATATATTTT. It encodes CASSQDLVAGYRGNTIYF.

CDR3 region: CASSLGAGTGSGFIQYF. DNA of the CDR3: TGTGCCAGCAGCCTCGGGGCCGGGACAGGGTCCGGGTTCATTCAGTACTTC. This rearrangement joins TRBV7-9 to TRBJ2-4; 9 positions match TRBD1. Trimming took 5 bases from V and 9 from J; bases not matched to a gene: 17. The CDR3 spans 17 residues. CDR1 and CDR2 from the germline V gene are SEHNR and FQNEAQ (reference sequence). The whole variable domain, filled in from reference TRBV7-9 and TRBJ2-4, reads DTGVSQNPRHKITKRGQNVTFRCDPISEHNRLYWYRQTLGQGPEFLTYFQNEAQLEKSRLLSDRFSAERPKGSFSTLEIQRTEQGDSAMYLCASSLGAGTGSGFIQYFGAGTRLSVL.

The chain recombines TRBV12-5 with TRBJ2-2; 7 bases fit TRBD1. Germline loops: CDR1 LGHNT, CDR2 FRNRAP. J gave up 5 bases and V 6 bases, and 6 bases lay outside the gene matches. The CDR3 sequence is 14 residues long. CDR3 DNA sequence: TGTGCTAGTGGATCAGGGGGTTGGACCGGGGAGCTGTTTTTT. Translated: CASGSGGWTGELFF.

V is TRBV9 and J is TRBJ1-5; D is unclear. Looked up from germline, CDR1 is SGDLS and CDR2 is YYNGEE. The CDR3 is made up of 15 amino acids. The V gene lost 0 bases and the J gene lost 2 bases, with 9 bases spanning the gap. DNA for the CDR3: TGTGCCAGCAGCGTAGACGGGGTCGGCAATCAGCCCCAGCATTTT. It codes for CASSVDGVGNQPQHF.

The chain recombines TRBV3-1 (or the pseudogene TRBV3-2) with TRBJ2-1, with 10 bases matching TRBD2. The CDR3 covers 16 residues. V was pared by 1 base and J by 5 bases, with 5 bases of the junction left unmatched. Germline V CDR1 and CDR2: LGHDT, YNNKEL (reference sequence). The CDR3 DNA reads TGTGCCAGCAGCCAAGGGAGGCTAGCGGGAGACAATGAGCAGTTCTTC. Its protein is CASSQGRLAGDNEQFF.

V is TRBV7-2 and J is TRBJ2-1; D gene ambiguous. V was cut by 1 base and J by 4 bases, with 2 bases left in between. Germline CDR1 is SGHTA and CDR2 is FQGNSA. The CDR3 loop spans 12 amino acids. CDR3 loop: CASSLVYNEQFF. The CDR3 region has the DNA TGTGCCAGCAGCTTAGTATACAATGAGCAGTTCTTC.

The chain employs TRBV19 and TRBJ1-1; D is perhaps TRBD1 (5 bases). The germline V gene has CDR1 LNHDA and CDR2 SQIVND (reference sequence). V lost 4 bases and J lost 0, with 9 bases in between. The CDR3 spans 14 residues. This CDR3 is CASSTQTVNTEAFF. In nucleotides, the CDR3 is TGTGCCAGTAGTACCCAGACAGTGAACACTGAAGCTTTCTTT.

The chain carries TRBV6-2 or TRBV6-3 and TRBJ2-1; 7 bases line up with TRBD2. The V segment lost 4 bases and the J segment 3 bases; nucleotides outside the gene matches: 6. The CDR3 loop spans 15 amino acids. Germline CDR1 and CDR2: MNHEY and SVGEGT. The CDR3 here is CASSSTSGVYNEQFF. In nucleotides, the CDR3 is TGTGCCAGCAGTTCGACGAGCGGGGTCTACAATGAGCAGTTCTTC.

This rearrangement joins TRBV27 to TRBJ2-2; 9 bases are shared with TRBD1. The CDR3 has 19 amino acids. Per germline, CDR1 MNHEY and CDR2 SMNVEV (reference sequence). V gave up 3 bases and J gave up 4 bases; unmatched junction bases: 15. The CDR3 DNA reads TGTGCCAGCAGTTTTGAGTTGGAGGCGGACAGGGGTATCACCGGGGAGCTGTTTTTT. Amino acids: CASSFELEADRGITGELFF.

This sequence joins TRBV11-3 and TRBJ2-1; TRBD1 agrees at 7 bases. The germline V gene encodes CDR1 SGHNT and CDR2 YENEEA. This CDR3 region has 14 residues. Germline trimming cut 5 bases from V and 4 bases from J; bases unmatched to any gene: 5. The CDR3 DNA reads as TGTGCCAGCAGCCCCGGGACAGATTACAATGAGCAGTTCTTC. Its protein product is CASSPGTDYNEQFF.

The chain couples TRBV6-5 to TRBJ1-2; D perhaps matches TRBD1 (6 bases). Germline lookup yields CDR1 MNHEY and CDR2 SVGAGI. The ends were cut back, 4 bases at V and 7 bases at J, with 22 bases in the middle. This CDR3 spans 16 amino acids. The CDR3 coding sequence is TGTGCCAGCAGTTCACCCCGAAGGGGGAACCGTGGTGGCTACACCTTC. Its protein product is CASSSPRRGNRGGYTF.

J is TRBJ2-2 and V is TRBV9; maybe TRBD2 (5 bases). The CDR3 totals 12 residues. CDR1 is SGDLS, CDR2 YYNGEE, per germline. Between the trimmed V and J ends, which lost 4 bases and 4 bases, there was a span of 5 bases. In DNA, the CDR3 is TGTGCCAGCAGCCGGGGCACCGGGGAGCTGTTTTTT. Residues: CASSRGTGELFF.